What follows are 9 T cell receptor beta chains derived from one specimen sequenced in a study of STAT5B mutations in CD4+ large granular lymphocyte leukemia. Using immunoSEQ multiplex PCR, the repertoire was profiled, and TCRdb retains in-frame clones only, with some absent. The sample lists 35,000 or so clones; 87% were seen once. Sequenced: CD4+ T cells from blood buffy coats. These receptors all stem from a human donor in good health.

V usage is TRBV4-1 and J usage is TRBJ2-1; the match to TRBD2 covers 7 bases. V gave up 0 bases and J gave up 9 bases; unmatched junction bases: 17. This CDR3 is built from 18 residues. Germline values: CDR1 MGHRA, CDR2 YSYEKL. The DNA for the CDR3 is TGCGCCAGCAGCCAAGAACGAGGGAGAGGGACTCGGGAGGTTGAGCAGTTCTTC. Its translation: CASSQERGRGTREVEQFF.

The V gene is TRBV7-2, the J gene TRBJ2-3, with TRBD2 as a possible D gene (6 bases). Trimming shortened V by 5 bases and J by 0 bases, and 15 bases separated the two germline ends. The length of the CDR3 is 16 residues. Germline V gives CDR1 SGHTA, CDR2 FQGNSA. As DNA, the CDR3 is TGTGCCAGCAGCCCTCGGAGGGCGACTAGCACAGATACGCAGTATTTT. Protein sequence: CASSPRRATSTDTQYF.

The chain uses TRBV7-2 and TRBJ2-5; 7 positions agree with TRBD1. The CDR3 has 14 amino acids. CDR1 is SGHTA and CDR2 is FQGNSA in the germline V gene. Trimming cost V 1 base and J 5 bases; bases outside gene matches: 4. Here the CDR3 DNA reads TGTGCCAGCAGCTTAGGACAGGGTCTGGAGACCCAGTACTTC. This sequence encodes CASSLGQGLETQYF.

The rearrangement joins TRBV7-2 to TRBJ2-3; 8 bases are shared with TRBD1. The J segment lost 6 bases and the V segment lost 5 bases, leaving 4 bases of the junction unmatched. Germline V gives CDR1 SGHTA, CDR2 FQGNSA. The CDR3 spans 13 residues. The CDR3 loop is CASSSDRGDTQYF. CDR3 coding DNA: TGTGCCAGCAGCAGCGACAGGGGCGATACGCAGTATTTT.

The V call is TRBV28, the J call TRBJ2-7; 8 positions match TRBD2. The germline CDR1 and CDR2 sequences are MDHEN and SYDVKM. The CDR3 length is 11 residues. V gave up 9 bases and J gave up 12 bases; unmatched junction bases: 10. CDR3 nucleotide sequence: TGTGCCAGTCAGGGGACTAGAGTTCGGTACTTC. It encodes CASQGTRVRYF.

The V and J genes are TRBV4-3 and TRBJ1-3; D is undetermined. The CDR3 is made up of 15 amino acids. Trimming took 2 bases from V and 2 from J, leaving 10 bases between them. Germline V gene lookup returns CDR1 LGHNA and CDR2 YSLEER. The CDR3: CASSQSFSPGNTIYF. The CDR3 coding sequence is TGCGCCAGCAGCCAATCCTTTAGCCCTGGAAACACCATATATTTT.

The rearrangement links TRBV18 to TRBJ1-2; TRBD1 might be the D (6 bases). CDR1 and CDR2 from the germline V gene are KGHSH and LQKENI. V lost 6 bases and J lost 4, with 12 bases in between. The CDR3 totals 13 residues. Here the CDR3 reads CASSPGASYGYTF. As DNA, the CDR3 is TGTGCCAGCTCCCCGGGGGCGAGCTATGGCTACACCTTC. Full variable domain (outside the CDR3, taken from reference TRBV18 and TRBJ1-2): NAGVMQNPRHLVRRRGQEARLRCSPMKGHSHVYWYRQLPEEGLKFMVYLQKENIIDESGMPKERFSAEFPKEGPSILRIQQVVRGDSAAYFCASSPGASYGYTFGSGTRLTVV.

This chain uses TRBV14 with TRBJ2-7, with D perhaps matching TRBD2 (6 bases). V shed 0 bases and J shed 5 bases, with 14 bases lying between them. From germline, CDR1 is SGHDN and CDR2 FVKESK. CDR3 length: 15 amino acids. The CDR3 region is CASSQDGLRRNEQYF. Here the CDR3 DNA reads TGTGCCAGCAGCCAAGATGGACTAAGGAGGAACGAGCAGTACTTC.

The J gene is TRBJ2-1, the V gene TRBV5-1; 9 nucleotides match TRBD2. V lost 0 bases to trimming and J lost 8 bases; unmatched junction nucleotides: 9. This CDR3 is 16 amino acids long. Germline V CDR1 and CDR2: SGHRS, YFSETQ. DNA of the CDR3: TGCGCCAGCAGCTTGGCGAAGGCGGGAGGGGGTGATGAGCAGTTCTTC. Its protein product is CASSLAKAGGGDEQFF.